What follows are 26 T cell receptor beta chains derived from one specimen sequenced in a study of T cell responses to AZD1222 COVID-19 vaccine. Sequenced by immunoSEQ multiplex PCR; TCRdb stores in-frame clones only, minus some. Found here are around 100,000 clones, just under 90% of them singletons; the top ten hold around 15%. The source was peripheral blood, collected on day 0 of AZD1222 vaccination. These receptors were taken from an adult in good health.

This clone was seen a few times. In nucleotides, the CDR3 is TGCAGCGTTGGCAGGGAGTATGAGCAGTTCTTC. This gives the protein CSVGREYEQFF. The rearrangement links TRBV29-1 to TRBJ2-1, with D perhaps matching TRBD1 or TRBD2 (5 bases each). Germline CDR1 reads SQVTM; CDR2 reads ANQGSEA. The CDR3 loop spans 11 amino acids. V lost 4 bases and J 8 bases, leaving 9 bases between the germline ends.

The chain couples TRBV12-1 to TRBJ1-1. TRBV12-1 is tagged as a pseudogene. This CDR3 contains 16 residues. CDR3 in DNA: TGTGCCAGCAGCTTTTTCCAACGGGTGACCGTCACTGAAGCTTTCTTT. Translating it yields CASSFFQRVTVTEAFF.

The CDR3 DNA reads TGTGCCAGCAGCTCCAGGGGGTCCACCTTAATGGAAAAACTGTTTTTT. Protein: CASSSRGSTLMEKLFF. The rearrangement links TRBV7-3 to TRBJ1-4; TRBD1 agrees at 7 bases. V lost 4 bases to trimming and J lost 8 bases; unmatched junction nucleotides: 13. CDR1 and CDR2 from the germline V gene are SGHTA and FQGTGA. This CDR3 spans 16 amino acids.

CDR3 DNA: TGCAGCGTTGGCGCATCAGGGGAGACCCAGTACTTC. The encoded protein is CSVGASGETQYF. V gene TRBV29-1 combines with J gene TRBJ2-5, with D tentatively TRBD1 (5 bases). The CDR3 extends over 12 amino acids. Trimming stripped 4 bases from V and 5 bases from J, with 11 bases between. Looked up from germline, CDR1 is SQVTM and CDR2 is ANQGSEA.

J is TRBJ2-7 and V is TRBV2; TRBD2 might be the D (6 bases). Germline lookup yields CDR1 SNHLY and CDR2 FYNNEI. The CDR3 runs 13 residues. Trimming stripped 4 bases from V and 4 bases from J, with 11 bases between. The CDR3 sequence is CASSAAGTYEQYF. The CDR3 nucleotides read TGTGCCAGCAGTGCTGCGGGAACATACGAGCAGTACTTC.

The gene calls are TRBV9 and TRBJ2-5, with TRBD2 matching over 8 bases. V shed 0 bases and J 2 bases; nucleotides not matched to a gene: 6. The CDR3 contains 16 residues. Germline V CDR1 and CDR2: SGDLS, YYNGEE. In DNA, the CDR3 is TGTGCCAGCAGCGTAGCTACCCGGGAGGGGCAAGAGACCCAGTACTTC. This translates into CASSVATREGQETQYF.

This chain connects TRBV6-1 to TRBJ1-6, with 7 bases that match TRBD1. Germline V gene data show CDR1 as MNHNS and CDR2 as SASEGT. The length of the CDR3 is 17 residues. V trimming: 0 bases; J trimming: 5 bases; junction bases outside the gene matches: 7. The CDR3: CASSEALAGGNNSPLHF. The CDR3 DNA is TGTGCCAGCAGTGAAGCGCTCGCAGGGGGGAATAATTCACCCCTCCACTTT.

This chain uses TRBV10-3 with TRBJ1-6, with D perhaps TRBD1 (5 bases). Looked up from germline, CDR1 is ENHRY and CDR2 is SYGVKD. The CDR3 has 16 amino acids. V was shortened by 0 bases and J by 9 bases, with 15 bases between the two germline ends. CDR3 protein: CAISESFPGQGSPLHF. The CDR3 region has the DNA TGTGCCATCAGTGAGTCCTTCCCCGGACAAGGTTCACCCCTCCACTTT.

The rearrangement links TRBV3-1 (or the pseudogene TRBV3-2) to TRBJ2-5; 7 bases are a match to TRBD1. The CDR3 contains 13 residues. V was clipped by 8 bases and J by 4 bases; unmatched bases: 7. From germline, CDR1 is LGHDT and CDR2 YNNKEL (reference sequence). CDR3 sequence: CASLDREPETQYF. CDR3 bases: TGTGCCAGCCTCGACAGGGAGCCAGAGACCCAGTACTTC.

The rearrangement uses TRBV4-2 and TRBJ1-2; no definite D call. With 4 bases removed from V and 3 bases from J, the gap between germline ends came to 12 bases. Germline values: CDR1 LGHNA, CDR2 YNFKEQ. The length of the CDR3 is 14 residues. Here the CDR3 DNA reads TGTGCCAGCAGCCGTAGTACAGTTGACTATGGCTACACCTTC. Translated: CASSRSTVDYGYTF.

The chain couples TRBV27 to TRBJ2-1; 11 nucleotides align to TRBD2. The V gene end was trimmed by 5 bases and the J gene end by 5 bases; junction bases not matched to a gene: 8. The germline V gene has CDR1 MNHEY and CDR2 SMNVEV (reference sequence). This CDR3 region has 16 residues. CDR3 DNA: TGTGCCAGCAGTCCCCTAGGGACTAGCGGAAACAATGAGCAGTTCTTC. It yields the protein CASSPLGTSGNNEQFF.

The rearrangement uses TRBV5-1 and TRBJ2-5; no clear D gene. The germline V and J ends were trimmed by 1 base and 5 bases, with 9 bases remaining between them. The CDR3 covers 13 residues. Germline CDR1 reads SGHRS; CDR2 reads YFSETQ. CDR3 in amino acids: CASSLLGWETQYF. CDR3 sequence (DNA): TGCGCCAGCAGCTTGTTGGGGTGGGAGACCCAGTACTTC.

The chain has TRBV12-3 or TRBV12-4 and TRBJ1-1, with D hard to call. Trimming took off 5 bases at V and 2 bases at J, with 9 bases between the two ends. The CDR3 runs to 13 residues. In DNA form, the CDR3 reads TGTGCCAGCAGTAAACGACAAAACACTGAAGCTTTCTTT. Translation: CASSKRQNTEAFF.

The chain combines TRBV19 with TRBJ1-5; D perhaps matches TRBD1 (5 bases). This CDR3 spans 15 amino acids. Germline loops: CDR1 LNHDA, CDR2 SQIVND (reference sequence). The V end lost 7 bases, the J end lost 2 bases, and 15 bases lay between the germline ends. The CDR3 DNA reads TGTGCCAGTAACTCCCCGGGGCGCCGCAATCAGCCCCAGCATTTT. Translation: CASNSPGRRNQPQHF. The whole variable domain, filled in from reference TRBV19 and TRBJ1-5, reads DGGITQSPKYLFRKEGQNVTLSCEQNLNHDAMYWYRQDPGQGLRLIYYSQIVNDFQKGDIAEGYSVSREKKESFPLTVTSAQKNPTAFYLCASNSPGRRNQPQHFGDGTRLSIL.

The chain carries TRBV7-9 and TRBJ2-3; possibly TRBD2 for D (6 bases). The ends were cut back, 5 bases at V and 2 bases at J, with 14 bases in the middle. The germline V gene encodes CDR1 SEHNR and CDR2 FQNEAQ (reference sequence). The length of the CDR3 is 15 residues. The CDR3 DNA reads as TGTGCCAGCAGCCCCCTCGAGGGACTCACAGATACGCAGTATTTT. Its translation: CASSPLEGLTDTQYF.

The CDR3 DNA reads TGTGCCAGCAGCTATCTCGTTGGGACAGGGGGACACGGGGAGCTGTTTTTT. It translates to CASSYLVGTGGHGELFF. The chain couples TRBV5-6 to TRBJ2-2; 11 bases are shared with TRBD1. The junction had 11 bases not matched to a gene; V was cut back by 3 bases and J by 7 bases. CDR1 and CDR2 (germline): SGHDT, YYEEEE. This CDR3 region has 17 residues.

This chain links TRBV9 with TRBJ2-2; 8 bases are shared with TRBD1. The CDR3 loop spans 18 amino acids. With 2 bases clipped from V and 3 bases from J, the junction kept 12 bases outside the gene matches. Germline assignment: CDR1 SGDLS and CDR2 YYNGEE. CDR3 in amino acids: CASSVGDRGPQDTGELFF. Here the CDR3 DNA reads TGTGCCAGCAGCGTGGGAGACAGGGGCCCTCAAGACACCGGGGAGCTGTTTTTT.

The chain carries TRBV4-1 and TRBJ2-7; 7 bases agree with TRBD1. V gave up 3 bases and J gave up 5 bases; unmatched junction bases: 16. This CDR3 is built from 17 residues. CDR1 MGHRA and CDR2 YSYEKL come from the germline V gene. The CDR3 DNA reads TGCGCCAGCAGCCAGGTGCCTTTGGGCAGGGGGACCAACGAGCAGTACTTC. Protein sequence: CASSQVPLGRGTNEQYF.

The chain carries TRBV5-4 and TRBJ2-7; possibly TRBD1 or TRBD2 for D (5 bases each). Germline-derived CDR1 and CDR2 are SGHNT and YYREEE (reference sequence). Deletions cut 3 bases from V and 9 bases from J, with 10 bases between. The CDR3 runs 11 residues. The chain's CDR3 is CASSSVGVQYF. DNA of the CDR3: TGTGCCAGCAGCTCCGTGGGGGTGCAGTACTTC.

J is TRBJ1-2 and V is TRBV24-1; D is possibly TRBD1 (6 bases). Per the germline V gene, CDR1 is KGHDR and CDR2 is SFDVKD. The CDR3 extends over 18 amino acids. Deletions cut 4 bases from V and 3 bases from J, with 23 bases between. The CDR3 sequence is CATSDRSPTGDGYYGYTF. The CDR3 region has the DNA TGTGCCACCAGTGACCGGTCGCCGACAGGTGACGGTTACTATGGCTACACCTTC.

V gene TRBV6-1 combines with J gene TRBJ2-7; the D gene could be TRBD1 or TRBD2 (5 bases each). CDR3 size: 16 residues. CDR1 MNHNS and CDR2 SASEGT come from the germline V gene. Trimming stripped 3 bases from V and 0 bases from J, with 15 bases between. Written as DNA, the CDR3 is TGTGCCAGCAGTGATGGGGGTTGGTATCGCTCCTACGAGCAGTACTTC. The encoded protein is CASSDGGWYRSYEQYF.

This clone was seen once. The J gene is TRBJ2-3, the V gene TRBV7-9; tentatively, D is TRBD2 (5 bases). The CDR3 has 16 amino acids. Germline V gene sequence: CDR1 SEHNR, CDR2 FQNEAQ (reference sequence). V gave up 6 bases and J gave up 0 bases, with 16 bases separating them. CDR3 protein: CASRRWDGGSTDTQYF. CDR3 nucleotides: TGTGCCAGCAGGAGGTGGGATGGCGGGAGCACAGATACGCAGTATTTT.

The chain links TRBV7-2 to TRBJ2-1; a weak D match, TRBD2 (6 bases). In germline, CDR1 is SGHTA, CDR2 FQGNSA. This CDR3 is built from 15 residues. V lost 3 bases, J lost 4 bases, and 13 bases lay in between. This chain's CDR3 is CASSFGASAYNEQFF. The CDR3 nucleotides read TGTGCCAGCAGCTTCGGGGCTAGCGCGTACAATGAGCAGTTCTTC.

The V call is TRBV6-2 or TRBV6-3, the J call TRBJ1-5; TRBD1 is a possible D gene (6 bases). The CDR3 is 15 residues long. The V end was cut by 5 bases, the J end by 6 bases, with 17 bases between. Germline V gene lookup returns CDR1 MNHEY and CDR2 SVGEGT. CDR3 sequence: CASSDTQGSIQPQHF. The CDR3 DNA reads as TGTGCCAGCAGTGATACACAGGGTTCGATTCAGCCCCAGCATTTT.

The genes are TRBV5-1 and TRBJ2-7, with 7 nucleotides matching TRBD1. CDR1 SGHRS and CDR2 YFSETQ come from the germline V gene. Losses at the gene ends were 7 bases for V and 6 bases for J; bases not matched to a gene: 7. This CDR3 region has 12 residues. The CDR3 DNA is TGCGCCAGCTTCTCGAACAGGGGCGAGCAGTACTTC. Its translation: CASFSNRGEQYF.

The chain employs TRBV12-2 and TRBJ2-5; the D segment call TRBD2 is taken from the table without a DNA check. TRBV12-2 counts as a pseudogene. The CDR3 totals 17 residues. CDR3 in amino acids: CASRSHSRGKGRETQYF. The CDR3 DNA reads as TGTGCAAGTCGCTCCCATAGCCGCGGGAAAGGCAGAGAGACCCAGTACTTC.